The rows below give T cell receptor beta chains drawn from one sample of a study of blood T cell repertoires in COVID-19. Profiled with immunoSEQ multiplex PCR; TCRdb holds only in-frame clones, not every one. Of 250,000 or so clones listed, about 90% are singletons. The specimen was PBMCs or T cells enriched from blood (not recorded which). The source of these receptors is a man aged 25-45 years who had recovered from COVID-19. Each CDR3 is given without its conserved first and last residue.

J gene	V gene	CDR3 protein
TRBJ1-5	TRBV24-1	ATSGSDRSNQPQH
TRBJ2-1	TRBV13	ASSFPNSEQF
TRBJ2-5	TRBV7-2	ASSFSLRGREETQY
TRBJ1-1	TRBV6-2/TRBV6-3	ASSYARVRQAPEAF
TRBJ2-7	TRBV28	ASSSTSGILLSYEQY
TRBJ2-7	TRBV6-6	ASTRVSIADEQY
TRBJ2-1	TRBV5-1	ASSKGTADLSYNEQF
TRBJ2-7	TRBV4-1	ASSHDRAGHEQY
TRBJ2-7	TRBV28	ASRERLASPYEQY
TRBJ2-2	TRBV4-2	ASSQDQGAGAGELF
TRBJ1-5	TRBV19	ASSIGVQGNQPQH
TRBJ1-3	TRBV6-6	ASTPRTENTIY
TRBJ2-3	TRBV6-5	ASRGLSSSTDTQY
TRBJ1-5	TRBV7-9	ASSLGQGTQPQH
TRBJ1-3	TRBV15	ATSRDLGGSGNTIY
TRBJ1-5	TRBV6-5	ASSYIPGQAQH
TRBJ1-6	TRBV30	AWNQGANNSPLH
TRBJ2-3	TRBV11-2	ASSLPVAGAGADTQY
TRBJ2-2	TRBV10-2	ASGRGNDGELF
TRBJ2-5	TRBV18	ASSQGEETQY
TRBJ2-5	TRBV10-1	ASSPGLQETQY
TRBJ1-5	TRBV5-4	ASSLDGWRGNQPQH
TRBJ2-3	TRBV6-5	ASSYGTGLRDTQY
TRBJ1-5	TRBV5-5	ASSFTSGNQPQH
TRBJ2-7	TRBV5-5	ASSLLTGFGEQY
TRBJ2-2	TRBV28	ASRSGTPYTGELF
TRBJ1-3	TRBV7-9	ASSSGTGSGNTIY
TRBJ1-2	TRBV12-3/TRBV12-4	ASGQGAEGYT
TRBJ1-2	TRBV7-9	ASSIPGQGDGYT
TRBJ2-3	TRBV2	ASSDQGMGTDTQY
TRBJ1-5	TRBV20-1	SASHDRGNQPQH
TRBJ1-2	TRBV19	ASSGEGNYGYT
TRBJ2-1	TRBV7-8	ASSFSRGEQF
TRBJ1-4	TRBV7-2	ASRSSRDSEKLF
TRBJ1-1	TRBV5-1	ASSLVVSLSNTEAF
TRBJ2-5	TRBV3-1/TRBV3-2	ASSQDPLHPGQGRPQY
TRBJ1-5	TRBV5-4	ASSQGGNQPQH
TRBJ2-5	TRBV9	ASSAGQGVTQY
TRBJ2-4	TRBV28	ASSSPTQGENIQY
TRBJ1-3	TRBV5-1	ASSLSAGGTGNTIY
TRBJ1-1	TRBV6-2/TRBV6-3	ASSYGGITNTEAF
TRBJ2-7	TRBV28	ASIGAARVTRSNEQY
TRBJ1-5	TRBV6-5	ASSQRGNQPQH
TRBJ1-2	TRBV6-1	ASSEGGVVIVLYGYT
TRBJ1-6	TRBV19	ASRNPGHSPLH
TRBJ2-7	TRBV19	ASTGQGGSYEQY
TRBJ2-2	TRBV18	ASSRNLADHRIDTGELF
TRBJ1-2	TRBV10-3	AIREPGQGAVSGYT
TRBJ2-7	TRBV11-2	ASSSPDRSYYEQY
TRBJ1-2	TRBV10-2	ASSESTGGARGYT
TRBJ2-7	TRBV5-4	ASSRPLAAEQY
TRBJ2-3	TRBV2	ASRQRSTDTQY
TRBJ2-7	TRBV6-1	ASSELELGGVYEQY
TRBJ1-2	TRBV5-4	ASSLSGQNYGYT
TRBJ2-2	TRBV7-2	ASSLAGLNTGELF
TRBJ2-5	TRBV6-6	ASSETGGTETQY
TRBJ2-7	TRBV19	ASSRDTSYEQY
TRBJ2-7	TRBV6-6	ASSRGQGPYEQY